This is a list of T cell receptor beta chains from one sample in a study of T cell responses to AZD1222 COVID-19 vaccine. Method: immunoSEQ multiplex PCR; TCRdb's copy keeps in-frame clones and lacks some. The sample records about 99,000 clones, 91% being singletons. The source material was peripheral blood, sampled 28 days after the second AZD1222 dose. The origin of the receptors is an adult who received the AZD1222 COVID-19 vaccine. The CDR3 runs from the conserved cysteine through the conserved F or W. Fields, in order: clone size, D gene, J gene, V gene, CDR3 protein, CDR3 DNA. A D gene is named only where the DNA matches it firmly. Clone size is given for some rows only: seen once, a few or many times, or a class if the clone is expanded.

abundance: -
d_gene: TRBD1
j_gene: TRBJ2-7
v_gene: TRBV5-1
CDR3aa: CASKPGQGIYEQYF
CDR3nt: TGCGCCAGCAAACCGGGACAGGGTATTTACGAGCAGTACTTC

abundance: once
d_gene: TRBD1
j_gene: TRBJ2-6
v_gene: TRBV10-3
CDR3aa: CAIRGQGALSGANVLTF
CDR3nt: TGTGCCATCCGTGGACAGGGGGCTTTATCTGGGGCCAACGTCCTGACTTTC

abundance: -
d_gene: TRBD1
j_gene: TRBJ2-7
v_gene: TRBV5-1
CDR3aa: CASSLDRGSYEQYF
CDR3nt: TGCGCCAGCAGCCTTGACAGGGGGTCCTACGAGCAGTACTTC

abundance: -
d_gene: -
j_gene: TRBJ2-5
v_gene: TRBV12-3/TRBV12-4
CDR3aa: CASSTGLQETQYF
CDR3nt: TGTGCCAGCAGCACGGGTCTGCAAGAGACCCAGTACTTC

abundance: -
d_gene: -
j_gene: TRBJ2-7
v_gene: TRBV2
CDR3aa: CASTWTIYYEQYF
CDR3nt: TGTGCCAGCACTTGGACTATCTACTACGAGCAGTACTTC

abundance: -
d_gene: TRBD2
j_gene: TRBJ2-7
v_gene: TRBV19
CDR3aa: CASSPQSGIEWEQYF
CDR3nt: TGTGCCAGTAGTCCCCAAAGCGGGATCGAGTGGGAGCAGTACTTC

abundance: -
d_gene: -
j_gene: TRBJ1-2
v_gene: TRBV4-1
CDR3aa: CASSQDSGLYGYTF
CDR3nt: TGCGCCAGCAGCCAAGACAGCGGACTCTATGGCTACACCTTC

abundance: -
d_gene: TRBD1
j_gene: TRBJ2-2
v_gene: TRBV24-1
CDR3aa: CATSEVGQGPNTGELFF
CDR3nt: TGTGCCACCAGTGAAGTCGGACAGGGGCCGAACACCGGGGAGCTGTTTTTT

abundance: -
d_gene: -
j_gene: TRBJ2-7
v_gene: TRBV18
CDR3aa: CASSPQGDAIYEQYF
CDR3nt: TGTGCCAGCTCACCCCAGGGAGATGCGATCTACGAGCAGTACTTC

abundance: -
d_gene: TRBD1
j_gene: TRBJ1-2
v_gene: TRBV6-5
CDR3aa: CASSRQGAWYGYTF
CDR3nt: TGTGCCAGCAGCCGACAGGGGGCATGGTATGGCTACACCTTC

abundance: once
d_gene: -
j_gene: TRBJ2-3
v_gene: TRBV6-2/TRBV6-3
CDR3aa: CASSYIKGGSTDTQYF
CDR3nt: TGTGCCAGCAGCTATATCAAGGGGGGGAGCACAGATACGCAGTATTTT

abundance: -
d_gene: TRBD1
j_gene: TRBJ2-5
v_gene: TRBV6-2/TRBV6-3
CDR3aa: CASSYEQGAWETQYF
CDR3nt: TGTGCCAGCAGTTACGAGCAGGGGGCTTGGGAGACCCAGTACTTC

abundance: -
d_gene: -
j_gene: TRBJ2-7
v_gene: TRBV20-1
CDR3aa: CSASDREQYF
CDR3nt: TGCAGTGCTTCTGACAGGGAGCAGTACTTC

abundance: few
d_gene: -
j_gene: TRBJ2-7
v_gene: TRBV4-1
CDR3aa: CASSQALPYEQYF
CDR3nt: TGCGCCAGCAGCCAAGCTCTGCCCTACGAGCAGTACTTC

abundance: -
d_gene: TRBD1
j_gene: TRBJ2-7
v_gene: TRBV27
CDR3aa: CASRNRGRDEQYF
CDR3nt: TGTGCCAGCAGGAACAGGGGGCGCGACGAGCAGTACTTC

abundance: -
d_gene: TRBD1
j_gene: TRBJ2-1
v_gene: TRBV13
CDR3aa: CASSPPGQGTYNEQFF
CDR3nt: TGTGCCAGCAGCCCCCCCGGACAGGGGACCTACAATGAGCAGTTCTTC

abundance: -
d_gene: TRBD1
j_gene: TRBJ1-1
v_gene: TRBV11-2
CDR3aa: CASSSRQGRNTEAFF
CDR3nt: TGTGCCAGCAGCTCGCGACAGGGGAGGAACACTGAAGCTTTCTTT

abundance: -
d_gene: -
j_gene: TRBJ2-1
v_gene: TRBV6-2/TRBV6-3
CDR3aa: CASSSTDSYNEQFF
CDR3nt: TGTGCCAGCAGTTCGACGGACTCCTACAATGAGCAGTTCTTC

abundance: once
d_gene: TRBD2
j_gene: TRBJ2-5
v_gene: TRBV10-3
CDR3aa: CAISGKREFVETQYF
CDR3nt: TGTGCCATCAGTGGTAAGCGGGAGTTCGTGGAGACCCAGTACTTC

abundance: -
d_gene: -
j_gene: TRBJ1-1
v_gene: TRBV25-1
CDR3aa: CASSQTGTEAFF
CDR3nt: TGTGCCAGCAGCCAAACAGGGACTGAAGCTTTCTTT

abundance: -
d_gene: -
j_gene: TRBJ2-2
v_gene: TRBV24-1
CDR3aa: CATSDLSQGMTGELFF
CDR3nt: TGTGCCACCAGTGATTTGAGTCAGGGGATGACCGGGGAGCTGTTTTTT

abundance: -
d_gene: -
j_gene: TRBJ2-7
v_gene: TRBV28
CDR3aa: CASSLVQGSDEQYF
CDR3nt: TGTGCCAGCAGTTTGGTGCAGGGTTCCGACGAGCAGTACTTC

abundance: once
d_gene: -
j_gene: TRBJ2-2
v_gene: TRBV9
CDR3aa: CASSVGGSTGELFF
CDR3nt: TGTGCCAGCAGCGTCGGGGGCTCCACCGGGGAGCTGTTTTTT

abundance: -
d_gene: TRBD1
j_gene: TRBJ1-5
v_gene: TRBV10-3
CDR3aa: CAISDLGQGDQPQHF
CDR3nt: TGTGCCATCAGTGATCTTGGACAGGGCGATCAGCCCCAGCATTTT

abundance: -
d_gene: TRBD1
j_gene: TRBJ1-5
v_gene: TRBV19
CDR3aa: CASSKGQGAPEPQHF
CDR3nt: TGTGCCAGTAGTAAGGGACAGGGGGCTCCAGAGCCCCAGCATTTT

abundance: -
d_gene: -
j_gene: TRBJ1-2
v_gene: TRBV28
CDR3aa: CASTLKPGNNYGYTF
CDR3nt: TGTGCCAGCACCTTGAAACCAGGAAATAACTATGGCTACACCTTC

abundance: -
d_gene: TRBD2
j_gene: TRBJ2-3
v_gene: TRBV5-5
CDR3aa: CASSLGERERDTQYF
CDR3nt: TGTGCCAGCAGCTTGGGGGAGCGGGAGCGAGATACGCAGTATTTT

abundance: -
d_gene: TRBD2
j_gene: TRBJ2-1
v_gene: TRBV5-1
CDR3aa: CASSWGLAGDYEQFF
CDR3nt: TGCGCCAGCAGCTGGGGACTAGCGGGAGACTATGAGCAGTTCTTC

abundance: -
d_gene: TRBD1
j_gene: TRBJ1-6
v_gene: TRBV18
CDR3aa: CASSSGQGRKGVSPLHF
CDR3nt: TGTGCCAGCTCATCTGGACAGGGAAGGAAAGGGGTGTCACCCCTCCACTTT

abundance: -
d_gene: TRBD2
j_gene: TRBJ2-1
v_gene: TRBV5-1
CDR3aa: CASSFIAGENYNEQFF
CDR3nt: TGCGCCAGCAGCTTTATAGCGGGAGAAAATTACAATGAGCAGTTCTTC

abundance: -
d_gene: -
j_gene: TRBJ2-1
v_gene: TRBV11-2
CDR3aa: CASSYPRRGPEQFF
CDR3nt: TGTGCCAGCAGCTATCCTCGGAGGGGTCCTGAGCAGTTCTTC

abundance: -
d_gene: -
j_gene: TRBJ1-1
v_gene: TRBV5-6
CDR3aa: CASSSNTEAFF
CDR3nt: TGTGCCAGCAGCTCCAACACTGAAGCTTTCTTT

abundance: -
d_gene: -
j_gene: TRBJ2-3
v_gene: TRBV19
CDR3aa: CASSAGSSTDTQYF
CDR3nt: TGTGCCAGTAGTGCAGGGTCTAGCACAGATACGCAGTATTTT

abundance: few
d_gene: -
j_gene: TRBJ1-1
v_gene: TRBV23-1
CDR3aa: CATGDTEAFF
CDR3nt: TGCGCCACCGGGGACACTGAAGCTTTCTTT

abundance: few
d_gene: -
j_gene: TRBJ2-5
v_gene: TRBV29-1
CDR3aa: CSVEVLLSNQETQYF
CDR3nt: TGCAGCGTTGAGGTGCTTTTATCTAATCAAGAGACCCAGTACTTC

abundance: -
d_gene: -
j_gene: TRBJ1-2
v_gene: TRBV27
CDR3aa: CASSSTATNYGYTF
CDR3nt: TGTGCCAGCAGTTCCACAGCTACTAACTATGGCTACACCTTC

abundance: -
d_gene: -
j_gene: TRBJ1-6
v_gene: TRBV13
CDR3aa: CASSLGAGRNNSPLHF
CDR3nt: TGTGCCAGCAGCTTGGGGGCAGGCCGAAATAATTCACCCCTCCACTTT

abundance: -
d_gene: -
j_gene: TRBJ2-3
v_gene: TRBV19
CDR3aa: CASRSSGTDTQYF
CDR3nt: TGTGCCAGTAGGTCGAGCGGCACAGATACGCAGTATTTT

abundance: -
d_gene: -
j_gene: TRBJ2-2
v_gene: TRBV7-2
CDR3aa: CASGRYTGELFF
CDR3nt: TGTGCCAGCGGGAGGTACACCGGGGAGCTGTTTTTT

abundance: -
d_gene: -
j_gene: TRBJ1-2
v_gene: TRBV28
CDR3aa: CASRPLGGYYGYTF
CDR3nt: TGTGCCAGCAGGCCGCTTGGGGGGTACTATGGCTACACCTTC

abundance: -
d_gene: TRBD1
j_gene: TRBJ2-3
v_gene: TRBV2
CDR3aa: CASRTRQGGTDTQYF
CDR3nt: TGTGCCAGCAGAACAAGACAGGGAGGCACAGATACGCAGTATTTT

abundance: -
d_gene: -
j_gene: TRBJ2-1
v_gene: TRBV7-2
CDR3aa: CASSLAGGRTYNEQFF
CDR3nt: TGTGCCAGCAGCTTAGCCGGCGGTAGAACCTACAATGAGCAGTTCTTC

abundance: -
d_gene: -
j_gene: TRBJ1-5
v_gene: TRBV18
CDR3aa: CASSPDSNQPQHF
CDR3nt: TGTGCCAGCTCACCGGATAGCAATCAGCCCCAGCATTTT

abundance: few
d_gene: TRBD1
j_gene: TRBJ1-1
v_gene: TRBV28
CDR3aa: CASNRGGADTEAFF
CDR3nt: TGTGCCAGCAACCGAGGGGGCGCAGATACTGAAGCTTTCTTT